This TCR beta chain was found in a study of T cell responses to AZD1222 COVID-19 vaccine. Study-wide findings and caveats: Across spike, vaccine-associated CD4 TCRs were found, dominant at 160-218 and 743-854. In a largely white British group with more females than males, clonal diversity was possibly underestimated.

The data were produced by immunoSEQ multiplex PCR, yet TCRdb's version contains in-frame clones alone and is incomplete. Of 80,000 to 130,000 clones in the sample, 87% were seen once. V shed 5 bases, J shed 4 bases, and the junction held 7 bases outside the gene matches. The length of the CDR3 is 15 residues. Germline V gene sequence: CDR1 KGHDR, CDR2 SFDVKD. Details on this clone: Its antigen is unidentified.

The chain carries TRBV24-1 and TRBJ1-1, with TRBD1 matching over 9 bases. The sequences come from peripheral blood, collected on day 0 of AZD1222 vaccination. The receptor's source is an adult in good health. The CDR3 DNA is TGTGCCACCAGTGCTGCGGGACAGGGTATCACTGAAGCTTTCTTT. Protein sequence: CATSAAGQGITEAFF.